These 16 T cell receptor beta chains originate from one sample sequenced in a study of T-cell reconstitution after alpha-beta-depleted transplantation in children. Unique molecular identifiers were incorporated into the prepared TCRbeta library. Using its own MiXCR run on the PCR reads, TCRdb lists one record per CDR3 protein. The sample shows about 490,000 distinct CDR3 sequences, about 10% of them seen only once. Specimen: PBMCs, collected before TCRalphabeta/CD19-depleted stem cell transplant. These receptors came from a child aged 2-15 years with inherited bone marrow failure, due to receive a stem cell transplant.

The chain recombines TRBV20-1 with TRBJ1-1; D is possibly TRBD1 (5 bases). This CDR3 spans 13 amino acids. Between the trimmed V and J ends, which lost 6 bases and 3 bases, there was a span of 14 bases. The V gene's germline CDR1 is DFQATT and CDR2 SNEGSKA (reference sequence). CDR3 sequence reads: CSAPPSGDTEAFF. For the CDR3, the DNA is TGCAGTGCCCCCCCGTCGGGGGACACTGAAGCTTTCTTT.

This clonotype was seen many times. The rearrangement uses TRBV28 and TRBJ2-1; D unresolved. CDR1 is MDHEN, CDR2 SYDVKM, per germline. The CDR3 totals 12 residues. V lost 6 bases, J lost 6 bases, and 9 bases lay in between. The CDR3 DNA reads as TGTGCCAGCAGCACGACTGGCAATGAGCAGTTCTTC. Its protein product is CASSTTGNEQFF.

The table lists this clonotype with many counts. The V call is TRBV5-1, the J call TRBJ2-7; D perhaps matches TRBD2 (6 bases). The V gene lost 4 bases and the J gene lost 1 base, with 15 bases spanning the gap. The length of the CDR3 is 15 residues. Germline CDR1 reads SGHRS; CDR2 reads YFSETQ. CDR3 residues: CASSPERRVSYEQYF. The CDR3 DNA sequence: TGCGCCAGCAGCCCCGAGCGGAGGGTTTCCTACGAGCAGTACTTC.

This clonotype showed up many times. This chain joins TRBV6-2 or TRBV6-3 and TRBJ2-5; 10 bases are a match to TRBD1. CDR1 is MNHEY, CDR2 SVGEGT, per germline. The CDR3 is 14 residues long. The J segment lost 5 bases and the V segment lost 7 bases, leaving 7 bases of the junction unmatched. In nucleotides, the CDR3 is TGTGCCAGCATGGGGACAGGGGCCGTGGAGACCCAGTACTTC. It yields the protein CASMGTGAVETQYF.

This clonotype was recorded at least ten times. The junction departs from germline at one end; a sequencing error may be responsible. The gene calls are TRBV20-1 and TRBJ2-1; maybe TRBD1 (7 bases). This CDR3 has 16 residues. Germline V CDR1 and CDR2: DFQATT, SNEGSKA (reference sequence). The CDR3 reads CSARDLETGTYSEQFF. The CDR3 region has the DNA TGCAGTGCTAGAGACCTTGAGACAGGGACTTACAGTGAGCAGTTCTTC.

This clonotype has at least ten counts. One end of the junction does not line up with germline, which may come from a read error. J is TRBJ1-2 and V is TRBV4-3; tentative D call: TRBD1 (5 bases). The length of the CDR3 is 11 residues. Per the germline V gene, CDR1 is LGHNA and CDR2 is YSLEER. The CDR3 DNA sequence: TGTGCCAGCAGCCAGGGCTATGGCTACACCTTC. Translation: CASSQGYGYTF.

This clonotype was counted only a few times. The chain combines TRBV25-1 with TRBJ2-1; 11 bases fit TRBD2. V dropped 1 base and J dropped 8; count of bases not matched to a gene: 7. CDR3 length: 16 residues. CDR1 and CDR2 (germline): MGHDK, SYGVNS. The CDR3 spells CASSESTSGRSYEQFF. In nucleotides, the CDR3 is TGTGCCAGCAGTGAATCCACTAGCGGGAGATCGTATGAGCAGTTCTTC.

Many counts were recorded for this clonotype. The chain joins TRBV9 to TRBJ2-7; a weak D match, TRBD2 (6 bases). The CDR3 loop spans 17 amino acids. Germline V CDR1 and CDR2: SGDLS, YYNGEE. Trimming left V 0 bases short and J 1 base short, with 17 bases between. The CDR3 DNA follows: TGTGCCAGCAGCGTAGTCGCGAGGACGGCGGGATCCTACGAGCAGTACTTC. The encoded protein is CASSVVARTAGSYEQYF.

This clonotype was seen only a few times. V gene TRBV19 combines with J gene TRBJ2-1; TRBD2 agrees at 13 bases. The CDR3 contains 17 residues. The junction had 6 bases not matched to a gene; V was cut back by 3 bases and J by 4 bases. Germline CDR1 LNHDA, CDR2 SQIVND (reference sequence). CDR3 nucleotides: TGTGCCAGTAGTATCGGGACTAGCGGGGTTCTTTACAATGAGCAGTTCTTC. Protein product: CASSIGTSGVLYNEQFF.

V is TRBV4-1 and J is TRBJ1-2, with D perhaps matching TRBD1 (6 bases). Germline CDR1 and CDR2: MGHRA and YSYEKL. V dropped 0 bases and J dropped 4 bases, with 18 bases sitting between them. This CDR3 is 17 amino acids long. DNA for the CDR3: TGCGCCAGCAGCCAAGAATCAGGAGGACAGTATTTCTATGGCTACACCTTC. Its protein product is CASSQESGGQYFYGYTF.

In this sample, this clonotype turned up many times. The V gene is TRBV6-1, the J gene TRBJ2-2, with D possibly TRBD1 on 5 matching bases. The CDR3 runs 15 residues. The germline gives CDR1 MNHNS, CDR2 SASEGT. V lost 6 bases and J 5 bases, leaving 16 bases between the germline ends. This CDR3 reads CASSRQTPRTGELFF. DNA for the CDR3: TGTGCCAGCAGCCGACAGACACCAAGGACCGGGGAGCTGTTTTTT.

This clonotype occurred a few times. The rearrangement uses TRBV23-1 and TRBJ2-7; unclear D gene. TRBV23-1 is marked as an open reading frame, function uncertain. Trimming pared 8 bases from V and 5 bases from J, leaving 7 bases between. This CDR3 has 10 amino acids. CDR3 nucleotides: TGCGCCAGCTTAGGTAACGAGCAGTACTTC. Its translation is CASLGNEQYF.

This CDR3 reads CATSDLTQGGETQYF. The CDR3 region has the DNA TGTGCCACCAGTGATTTGACTCAGGGAGGGGAGACCCAGTACTTC. This chain links TRBV24-1 with TRBJ2-5, with TRBD2 matching 7 bases. CDR3 length: 15 amino acids. J gave up 5 bases and V 0 bases, and 5 bases lay outside the gene matches. Germline CDR1 and CDR2: KGHDR and SFDVKD.

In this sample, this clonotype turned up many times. The CDR3 protein is CSARVSDFSAPGRNEKLFF. CDR3 bases: TGCAGTGCTAGAGTGTCAGATTTTTCGGCTCCGGGACGGAATGAAAAACTGTTTTTT. The genes are TRBV20-1 and TRBJ1-4; D might be TRBD1 (5 bases). V was cut by 1 base and J by 5 bases, with 26 bases left in between. The CDR3 has 19 residues. The germline gives CDR1 DFQATT, CDR2 SNEGSKA (reference sequence).

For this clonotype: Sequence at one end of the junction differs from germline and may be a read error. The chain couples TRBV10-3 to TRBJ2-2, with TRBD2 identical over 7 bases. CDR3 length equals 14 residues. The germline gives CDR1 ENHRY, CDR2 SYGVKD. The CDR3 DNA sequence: TGTGCCATCGGTGAAGCGGGAAGGGCAGGGGAGCTGTTTTTT. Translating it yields CAIGEAGRAGELFF.

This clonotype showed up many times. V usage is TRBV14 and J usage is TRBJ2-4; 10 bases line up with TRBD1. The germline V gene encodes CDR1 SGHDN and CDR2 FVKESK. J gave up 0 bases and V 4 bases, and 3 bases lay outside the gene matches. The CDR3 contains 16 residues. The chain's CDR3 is CASSLRDRGAKNIQYF. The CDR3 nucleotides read TGTGCCAGCAGCCTCCGGGACAGGGGAGCCAAAAACATTCAGTACTTC. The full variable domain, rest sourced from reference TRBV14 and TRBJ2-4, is EAGVTQFPSHSVIEKGQTVTLRCDPISGHDNLYWYRRVMGKEIKFLLHFVKESKQDESGMPNNRFLAERTGGTYSTLKVQPAELEDSGVYFCASSLRDRGAKNIQYFGAGTRLSVL.